The clone carrying this T cell receptor beta chain was found once. This record belongs to a study of blood T cell repertoires in COVID-19. The junction had 7 bases not matched to a gene; V was cut back by 4 bases and J by 0 bases. This CDR3 contains 16 residues. The germline CDR1 and CDR2 sequences are SGHRS and YFSETQ. Clones were read by immunoSEQ multiplex PCR, and TCRdb kept only the in-frame ones, dropping some. Of about 240,000 clones detected, roughly 87% appear once; the ten largest clones hold 2.5% to 3%. Participant reports of clinical history set cohort assignment. The chain recombines TRBV5-1 with TRBJ2-3; 8 bases align to TRBD2. Sequencing was carried out using PBMCs or T cells enriched from blood (not recorded which). The receptor comes from a woman under 40 with acute COVID-19. As DNA, the CDR3 is TGCGCCAGCAGCCTTGGGGCTAGCGGGAGCACAGATACGCAGTATTTT. It translates to CASSLGASGSTDTQYF.